These T cell receptor beta chains were read from a single sample in a study of blood T cell repertoires in COVID-19. Sequenced by immunoSEQ multiplex PCR; TCRdb stores in-frame clones only, minus some. The table lists 29,000 or so clones, 70% to 90% of them singletons, with 3.5% in the top ten. Sequenced material: peripheral blood. These receptors came from a human donor in a cohort sampled during active COVID-19. Both conserved end residues are part of each CDR3. The D gene is left open where the match is weak. The size entry is marked missing in some rows and otherwise reads once, few, many or a size class.

j_call d_call v_call clone_size cdr3_aa cdr3_nt
TRBJ2-7 . TRBV15 . CATSSQGGAYEQYF TGTGCCACCAGCTCCCAAGGCGGGGCCTACGAGCAGTACTTC
TRBJ1-4 TRBD1 TRBV7-9 . CASSSGQGNEKLFF TGTGCCAGCAGCTCGGGACAGGGTAATGAAAAACTGTTTTTT
TRBJ2-5 TRBD2 TRBV6-1 . CASSEALKRGLKTQYF TGTGCCAGCAGTGAAGCGCTCAAGCGGGGGTTGAAGACCCAGTACTTC
TRBJ2-1 TRBD2 TRBV5-4 few CASSFGLAVYNEQFF TGTGCCAGCAGCTTTGGTCTAGCGGTCTACAATGAGCAGTTCTTC
TRBJ1-1 . TRBV6-2/TRBV6-3 . CASSYGGMVEAFF TGTGCCAGCAGTTACGGGGGGATGGTTGAAGCTTTCTTT
TRBJ2-1 . TRBV9 . CASSVAQLGRGNEQFF TGTGCCAGCAGCGTAGCTCAACTGGGTCGGGGCAATGAGCAGTTCTTC
TRBJ2-7 . TRBV12-3/TRBV12-4 . CASSLRGLDEQYF TGTGCCAGCAGTTTACGGGGTCTCGACGAGCAGTACTTC
TRBJ2-3 . TRBV7-2 . CASSTGLTQYF TGTGCCAGCAGCACGGGACTGACGCAGTATTTT
TRBJ2-5 TRBD2 TRBV7-2 . CASSLLAEETQYF TGTGCCAGCAGCTTACTAGCGGAAGAGACCCAGTACTTC
TRBJ1-1 TRBD1 TRBV3-1/TRBV3-2 . CASSQEGTDPRGAFF TGTGCCAGCAGCCAAGAGGGGACAGACCCACGGGGAGCTTTCTTT
TRBJ2-2 . TRBV11-1 . CASSLYRDNTGELFF TGTGCCAGCAGCTTGTACAGGGACAACACCGGGGAGCTGTTTTTT
TRBJ2-1 TRBD1 TRBV11-2 . CASSHYRGRNNEQFF TGTGCCAGCAGCCATTACAGGGGGCGGAACAATGAGCAGTTCTTC
TRBJ2-1 . TRBV7-8 . CASSGSGYEQFF TGTGCCAGCAGCGGGAGTGGGTATGAGCAGTTCTTC
TRBJ1-2 . TRBV6-5 . CASSSTGSYGYTF TGTGCCAGCAGTTCTACAGGGAGCTATGGCTACACCTTC
TRBJ1-1 . TRBV19 . CASTESQGFGEAFF TGTGCCAGTACCGAGTCACAGGGTTTTGGTGAAGCTTTCTTT
TRBJ2-2 . TRBV6-5 . CASSYSALRGELFF TGTGCCAGCAGTTACTCGGCCCTTCGCGGGGAGCTGTTTTTT
TRBJ1-5 . TRBV19 . CASSYIVGGNQPQHF TGTGCCAGTAGTTATATAGTAGGGGGCAATCAGCCCCAGCATTTT